This TCR beta chain was sequenced during a study of human T cells and chemical hapten exposure. The wider study: Diphenylcyclopropenone was administered weekly to the scalp of patients throughout the approximately 25-week study. Application of 0.01% DPC to the upper back was done by patch test, with a reading at 6 days.

The table lists this clonotype with a few counts. The authors' processing: From about 22,000 to 700,000 TCRs were found per sample, with a median of about 100,000. A single record per CDR3 protein comes from TCRdb applying MiXCR to the RACE reads. These V and J calls rely on TCRdb rather than the paper's analysis. Of more than 150,000 distinct CDR3 sequences in the sample, more than 12% were seen once. Documented time point: patch test 1, 2 weeks after DPC sensitization. The treatment was: therapeutic diphenylcyclopropenone sensitization with weekly scalp DPC. The CDR3 sequence is 11 residues long. Trimming pared 7 bases from V and 1 base from J, leaving 4 bases between. The germline V gene encodes CDR1 MDHEN and CDR2 SYDVKM.

The chain joins TRBV28 to TRBJ1-1; D not certain. The sequence was obtained from a woman aged 25 to 45 with alopecia areata. Some clones in this sample may be carry-over from other donors' samples. The input for sequencing was whole blood, taken in connection with sensitization to the hapten diphenylcyclopropenone (DPC). The DNA for the CDR3 is TGTGCCAGCAAGTGGAACACTGAAGCTTTCTTT. Its protein product is CASKWNTEAFF.